The sequence of this TCR beta chain was determined in a study of glioma-infiltrating T cells after dendritic cell vaccination. Clones were sequenced by immunoSEQ multiplex PCR, and TCRdb holds only the in-frame ones, with some missing. The sample contains more than 30,000 clones, more than 85% of which appear only once. The sequence came from a human donor with glioblastoma. The sequencing used blood, collected before dendritic cell vaccination.

CDR3 DNA: TGCGCCAGCAGGGGACTAGGTAGCTCCTACGAGCAGTACTTC. Translating gives CASRGLGSSYEQYF. The chain couples TRBV10-2 to TRBJ2-5, with TRBD2 matching over 8 bases. The J call is in doubt because the DNA end fits TRBJ2-7 better. The CDR3 is 14 residues long. Germline lookup yields CDR1 WSHSY and CDR2 SAAADI.